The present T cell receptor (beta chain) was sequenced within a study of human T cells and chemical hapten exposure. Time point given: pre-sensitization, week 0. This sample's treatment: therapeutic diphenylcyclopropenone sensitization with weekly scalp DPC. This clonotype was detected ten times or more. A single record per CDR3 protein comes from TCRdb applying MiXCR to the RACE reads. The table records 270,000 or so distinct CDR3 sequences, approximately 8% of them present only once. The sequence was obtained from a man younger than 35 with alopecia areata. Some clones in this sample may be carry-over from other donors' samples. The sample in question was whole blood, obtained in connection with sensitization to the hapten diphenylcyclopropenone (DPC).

The CDR3 nucleotides are TGTGCCAGCGGGAGGGGAGGTGACATTCAGTACTTC. This translates into CASGRGGDIQYF. The genes are TRBV6-5 and TRBJ2-4; 7 positions agree with TRBD2. The CDR3 has 12 amino acids. Germline lookup yields CDR1 MNHEY and CDR2 SVGAGI. Losses at the gene ends were 8 bases for V and 8 bases for J; bases not matched to a gene: 6.